The 12 T cell receptor beta chains reported below all come from one sample, sequenced in a study of blood T cell repertoires in COVID-19. TCRdb keeps only in-frame clones here, not all; method: immunoSEQ multiplex PCR. The data show about 170,000 clones, with approximately 82% seen just once and less than 4.5% held by the top ten. Sequenced: PBMCs or T cells enriched from blood (not recorded which). Every receptor here comes from a woman aged 50 to 60 in a cohort exposed to, infected with or recovered from COVID-19 (not recorded which).

This chain uses TRBV28 with TRBJ2-2; 9 bases match TRBD1. The junction had 13 bases not matched to a gene; V was cut back by 2 bases and J by 6 bases. Germline V gives CDR1 MDHEN, CDR2 SYDVKM. The CDR3 runs to 18 residues. In DNA, the CDR3 is TGTGCCAGCAGTTTACAGACCGGGACAGGGTTCCTCTCCGGGGAGCTGTTTTTT. Protein product: CASSLQTGTGFLSGELFF.

The V call is TRBV4-3, the J call TRBJ2-7; 8 nucleotides agree with TRBD1. The CDR3 has 17 amino acids. The V gene end was trimmed by 0 bases and the J gene end by 5 bases; junction bases not matched to a gene: 12. Germline CDR1 LGHNA, CDR2 YSLEER. The CDR3 loop is CASSQDLGQGRPNEQYF. Here the CDR3 DNA reads TGCGCCAGCAGCCAAGATCTCGGACAGGGCCGCCCGAACGAGCAGTACTTC.

The V call is TRBV9, the J call TRBJ2-5; 7 nucleotides agree with TRBD1. Germline lookup yields CDR1 SGDLS and CDR2 YYNGEE. J gave up 1 base and V 0 bases, and 6 bases lay outside the gene matches. The CDR3 spans 16 residues. The CDR3 coding sequence is TGTGCCAGCAGCGTAGGAGAGGGGGCGGGCCAAGAGACCCAGTACTTC. Translation gives CASSVGEGAGQETQYF. The full variable domain, completed using reference TRBV9 and TRBJ2-5, is DSGVTQTPKHLITATGQRVTLRCSPRSGDLSVYWYQQSLDQGLQFLIQYYNGEERAKGNILERFSAQQFPDLHSELNLSSLELGDSALYFCASSVGEGAGQETQYFGPGTRLLVL.

The chain combines TRBV6-5 with TRBJ2-5, with D tentatively TRBD1 (6 bases). The CDR3 consists of 15 residues. Germline loops: CDR1 MNHEY, CDR2 SVGAGI. V was pared by 3 bases and J by 7 bases, with 18 bases between. This CDR3 is CASSYSDRTSGTQYF. CDR3 DNA: TGTGCCAGCAGTTATTCCGACAGGACTTCGGGGACCCAGTACTTC.

This clone has just one count. The chain is built from TRBV5-5 and TRBJ2-1, with TRBD1 matching over 8 bases. The CDR3 has 13 residues. CDR1 and CDR2 (germline): SGHKS, YYEKEE (reference sequence). J was trimmed by 9 bases and V by 2 bases; bases with no gene match: 4. CDR3 nucleotide sequence: TGTGCCAGCAGCTTCCAGGGGGCCGGTGAGCAGTTCTTC. Translating it yields CASSFQGAGEQFF.

The chain recombines TRBV29-1 with TRBJ1-2; 8 nucleotides align to TRBD1. V gave up 6 bases and J gave up 6 bases; unmatched junction bases: 3. The germline CDR1 and CDR2 sequences are SQVTM and ANQGSEA. This CDR3 is 11 amino acids long. In nucleotides, the CDR3 is TGCAGCGTAACACAGGGGGATGGCTACACCTTC. Translating gives CSVTQGDGYTF.

This chain connects TRBV14 to TRBJ2-7; 8 bases agree with TRBD1. V gave up 5 bases and J gave up 3 bases; unmatched junction bases: 6. Per germline, CDR1 SGHDN and CDR2 FVKESK. The CDR3 is 14 residues long. DNA of the CDR3: TGTGCCAGCAGCAAGGGACAGGTCAACTACGAGCAGTACTTC. Residues: CASSKGQVNYEQYF.

This clone was detected only a few times. This rearrangement joins TRBV11-2 to TRBJ1-1; D unresolved. This CDR3 is 12 amino acids long. Germline lookup yields CDR1 SGHAT and CDR2 FQNNGV. V was cut by 2 bases and J by 10 bases, with 11 bases left in between. The CDR3 reads CASSLTRERAFF. In nucleotides, the CDR3 is TGTGCCAGCAGCTTAACGAGGGAACGAGCTTTCTTT.

The rearrangement uses TRBV10-3 and TRBJ2-6; D might be TRBD1 (6 bases). The V end was cut by 7 bases, the J end by 3 bases, with 16 bases between. Germline lookup yields CDR1 ENHRY and CDR2 SYGVKD. The CDR3 length is 16 residues. The DNA of the CDR3 is TGTGCCATCACCTCACAGGGACCATATGGGGCCAACGTCCTGACTTTC. It translates to CAITSQGPYGANVLTF.

This sequence joins TRBV6-5 and TRBJ2-7; 10 bases agree with TRBD2. The ends lost 2 bases at V and 2 bases at J; junction bases unmatched: 3. Germline V gene lookup returns CDR1 MNHEY and CDR2 SVGAGI. This CDR3 has 15 residues. The CDR3: CASSYELAGTYEQYF. The DNA of the CDR3 is TGTGCCAGCAGTTACGAACTAGCGGGGACCTACGAGCAGTACTTC.

This chain connects TRBV18 to TRBJ2-7; TRBD2 agrees at 7 bases. Germline V gives CDR1 KGHSH, CDR2 LQKENI. The CDR3 consists of 22 residues. With V trimmed by 1 base and J by 3 bases, 27 bases remained unmatched. The CDR3 region is CASSPLPRRTRSPRTASYEQYF. CDR3 in DNA: TGTGCCAGCTCACCACTCCCCCGCAGGACTAGGTCTCCCCGTACGGCCAGCTACGAGCAGTACTTC.

A few counts support this clone. This rearrangement joins TRBV7-3 to TRBJ2-1; the match to TRBD2 covers 8 bases. The CDR3 runs to 15 residues. CDR1 and CDR2 from the germline V gene are SGHTA and FQGTGA. J lost 3 bases, V lost 5 bases, and 6 bases had no gene match. CDR3 amino acids: CASSPNAGGYNEQFF. The CDR3 DNA follows: TGTGCCAGCAGCCCCAACGCGGGGGGCTACAATGAGCAGTTCTTC.